This T cell receptor (beta chain) is drawn from a study of ipilimumab plus nivolumab after autologous stem cell transplantation. Using immunoSEQ multiplex PCR, the repertoire was profiled, and TCRdb retains in-frame clones only, with some absent. The sample holds some 44,000 clones, approximately 90% seen once. Germline lookup yields CDR1 MNHEY and CDR2 SVGAGI. There are 15 residues in the CDR3. Unmatched junction bases numbered 10, after V lost 6 bases and J lost 5 bases. This chain uses TRBV6-5 with TRBJ1-5; the match to TRBD1 covers 7 bases. The sequencing used PBMCs, collected in a trial of ipilimumab plus nivolumab as post-transplant consolidation. The TCR comes from a male donor with multiple myeloma. The CDR3 DNA is TGTGCCAGCAGCCCCTCCGGGACAGTGGATCAGCCCCAGCATTTT. This encodes CASSPSGTVDQPQHF.